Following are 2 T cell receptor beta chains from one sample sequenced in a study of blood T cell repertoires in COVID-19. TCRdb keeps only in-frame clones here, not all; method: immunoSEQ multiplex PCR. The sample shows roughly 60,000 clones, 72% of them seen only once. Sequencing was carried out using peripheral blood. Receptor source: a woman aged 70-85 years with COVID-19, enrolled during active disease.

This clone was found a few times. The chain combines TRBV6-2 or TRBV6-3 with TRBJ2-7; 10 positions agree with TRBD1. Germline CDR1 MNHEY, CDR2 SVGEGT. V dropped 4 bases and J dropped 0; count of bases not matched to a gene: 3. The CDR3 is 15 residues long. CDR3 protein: CASSSRDRGSYEQYF. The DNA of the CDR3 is TGTGCCAGCAGTTCCCGGGACAGGGGCTCCTACGAGCAGTACTTC.

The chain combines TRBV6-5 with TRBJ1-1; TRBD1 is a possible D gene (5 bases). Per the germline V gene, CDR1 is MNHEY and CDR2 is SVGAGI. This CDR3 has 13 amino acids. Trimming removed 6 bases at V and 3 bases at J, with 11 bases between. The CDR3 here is CASRPRGYTEAFF. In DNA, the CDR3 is TGTGCCAGCAGGCCCCGGGGGTACACTGAAGCTTTCTTT.